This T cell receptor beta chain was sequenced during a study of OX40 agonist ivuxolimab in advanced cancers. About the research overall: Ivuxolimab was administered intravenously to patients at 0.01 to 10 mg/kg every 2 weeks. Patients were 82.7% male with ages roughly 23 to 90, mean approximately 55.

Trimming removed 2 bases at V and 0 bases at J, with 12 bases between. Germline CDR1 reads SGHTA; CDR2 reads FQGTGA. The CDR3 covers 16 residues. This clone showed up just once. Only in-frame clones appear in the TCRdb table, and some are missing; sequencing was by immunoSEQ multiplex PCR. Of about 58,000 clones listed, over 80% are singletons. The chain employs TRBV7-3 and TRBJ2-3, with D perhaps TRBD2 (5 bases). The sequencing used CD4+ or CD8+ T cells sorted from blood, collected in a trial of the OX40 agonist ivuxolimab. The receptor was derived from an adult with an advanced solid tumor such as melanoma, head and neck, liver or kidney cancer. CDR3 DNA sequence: TGTGCCAGCAGCTTAGAGGTAGAGGGAAGCACAGATACGCAGTATTTT. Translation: CASSLEVEGSTDTQYF.